This entry lists 18 T cell receptor beta chains sequenced from one sample in a study of blood T cells in healthy people across ages. Alongside a J-beta primer mix, a sample-barcoded 5' primer served in a second PCR lasting about 6 to 11 cycles. TCRdb fed the 5' RACE reads into MiXCR, producing one record per CDR3 protein. Here the sample spans about 1.1 million distinct CDR3 sequences, more than 30% being singletons. Sequenced sample: blood. These receptors all come from a man younger than 30 in good health.

The count of this clonotype is one. The chain joins TRBV7-2 to TRBJ2-2; tentative D call: TRBD1 (5 bases). The CDR3 has 15 residues. Germline values: CDR1 SGHTA, CDR2 FQGNSA. V was clipped by 4 bases and J by 4 bases, with 13 bases between them. In DNA form, the CDR3 reads TGTGCCAGCAGCTCGCAGGGAAGTGGCACCGGGGAGCTGTTTTTT. Its protein is CASSSQGSGTGELFF.

The chain carries TRBV12-3 or TRBV12-4 and TRBJ2-1, with 8 bases fitting TRBD2. The CDR3 covers 15 residues. Trimming took 0 bases from V and 2 from J; bases not matched to a gene: 0. The CDR3 sequence: CASSLAGLAYNEQFF. The DNA for the CDR3 is TGTGCCAGCAGTTTAGCGGGACTAGCCTACAATGAGCAGTTCTTC.

This clonotype has only a few counts. The chain couples TRBV3-1 to TRBJ2-1; TRBD2 aligns across 13 bases. V gave up 4 bases and J gave up 6 bases; unmatched junction bases: 9. This CDR3 comprises 17 residues. Germline V gives CDR1 LGHDT, CDR2 YNNKEL (reference sequence). The CDR3 reads CASSPRTSGGVFNEQFF. For the CDR3, the DNA is TGTGCCAGCAGCCCGCGGACTAGCGGGGGCGTATTCAATGAGCAGTTCTTC.

This clonotype appeared a few times. The chain is built from TRBV29-1 and TRBJ2-5; tentative D call: TRBD2 (6 bases). The CDR3 totals 11 residues. In germline, CDR1 is SQVTM, CDR2 ANQGSEA. V lost 7 bases to trimming and J lost 1 base, with 7 bases between them. The CDR3 loop is CSAGVQETQYF. CDR3 DNA: TGCAGCGCGGGGGTCCAAGAGACCCAGTACTTC.

This clonotype was recorded a few times. The chain combines TRBV7-9 with TRBJ1-2; no definite D call. The CDR3 has 19 amino acids. V was pared by 3 bases and J by 5 bases, with 28 bases between. The germline V gene has CDR1 SEHNR and CDR2 FQNEAQ (reference sequence). The CDR3 DNA reads as TGTGCCAGCAGCTTGGGCCAGGCCCTACCCCCACTCTCTCGGTATGGCTACACCTTC. It yields the protein CASSLGQALPPLSRYGYTF.

The rearrangement joins TRBV10-3 to TRBJ1-3; 10 nucleotides align to TRBD1. The germline V gene encodes CDR1 ENHRY and CDR2 SYGVKD. The V gene end was trimmed by 6 bases and the J gene end by 3 bases; junction bases not matched to a gene: 2. There are 14 residues in the CDR3. The CDR3 is CAIRGTGDGNTIYF. The DNA for the CDR3 is TGTGCCATCAGAGGGACAGGGGATGGAAACACCATATATTTT.

This clonotype was detected only once. This chain joins TRBV13 and TRBJ1-2; no reliable D call. This CDR3 is 15 amino acids long. Trimming took off 3 bases at V and 2 bases at J, with 13 bases between the two ends. In germline, CDR1 is PRHDT, CDR2 FYEKMQ (reference sequence). CDR3 protein: CASSFPTVPNYGYTF. For the CDR3, the DNA is TGTGCCAGCAGCTTTCCCACAGTGCCCAACTATGGCTACACCTTC.

This sequence joins TRBV4-2 and TRBJ2-1; D may correspond to TRBD1 or TRBD2 (5 bases each). The CDR3 runs 16 residues. V lost 1 base and J lost 4, with 14 bases in between. The germline gives CDR1 LGHNA, CDR2 YNFKEQ. CDR3 DNA: TGTGCCAGCAGCCAAGGGGGGTCAGGGTGTTACAATGAGCAGTTCTTC. Translation gives CASSQGGSGCYNEQFF.

The chain employs TRBV10-3 and TRBJ2-6; 8 positions match TRBD1. The germline gives CDR1 ENHRY, CDR2 SYGVKD. CDR3 length: 18 amino acids. V trimming: 6 bases; J trimming: 0 bases; junction bases outside the gene matches: 10. In DNA, the CDR3 is TGTGCCATCAGCTCGGACAGGGCCGTCCTCTCTGGGGCCAACGTCCTGACTTTC. Translating it yields CAISSDRAVLSGANVLTF.

V usage is TRBV5-1 and J usage is TRBJ2-4, with D unclear. Per the germline V gene, CDR1 is SGHRS and CDR2 is YFSETQ. The CDR3 length is 15 residues. V lost 2 bases, J lost 0 bases, and 9 bases lay in between. The CDR3 reads CASSFLAGAKNIQYF. In DNA form, the CDR3 reads TGCGCCAGCAGCTTCCTTGCCGGAGCCAAAAACATTCAGTACTTC. The full variable domain, its missing parts supplied by reference TRBV5-1 and TRBJ2-4, is KAGVTQTPRYLIKTRGQQVTLSCSPISGHRSVSWYQQTPGQGLQFLFEYFSETQRNKGNFPGRFSGRQFSNSRSEMNVSTLELGDSALYLCASSFLAGAKNIQYFGAGTRLSVL.

Only one count was recorded for this clonotype. The chain employs TRBV7-9 and TRBJ2-3, with 7 bases matching TRBD1. CDR1 and CDR2 from the germline V gene are SEHNR and FQNEAQ (reference sequence). The CDR3 is made up of 14 amino acids. V lost 7 bases to trimming and J lost 6 bases; unmatched junction nucleotides: 10. The DNA for the CDR3 is TGTGCCAGCAACTTTGAGACAGGGTTTGATACGCAGTATTTT. This encodes CASNFETGFDTQYF.

The chain links TRBV29-1 to TRBJ1-1; D perhaps matches TRBD1 (6 bases). V was trimmed by 5 bases and J by 3 bases, leaving 16 bases between them. Looked up from germline, CDR1 is SQVTM and CDR2 is ANQGSEA. The CDR3 contains 14 residues. As DNA, the CDR3 is TGCAGCGTTCAGAGGGGGGAGTCGGACACTGAAGCTTTCTTT. Its protein product is CSVQRGESDTEAFF.

This clonotype was observed a handful of times. This CDR3 reads CASSLDVTGSYNEQFF. CDR3 nucleotides: TGTGCCAGCAGTTTAGACGTCACAGGCTCCTACAATGAGCAGTTCTTC. The chain links TRBV12-3 or TRBV12-4 to TRBJ2-1; D might be TRBD1 (5 bases). The CDR3 is made up of 16 amino acids. Trimming left V 1 base short and J 0 bases short, with 10 bases between.

V usage is TRBV6-6 and J usage is TRBJ2-7; D possibly corresponds to TRBD1 (5 bases). The CDR3 sequence is 13 residues long. Germline V lookup: CDR1 MNHNY, CDR2 SVGAGI (reference sequence). Trimming took 8 bases from V and 7 from J, leaving 18 bases between them. Written as DNA, the CDR3 is TGTGCCAGCCGTAAGACAGCCTACAATGAGCAGTACTTC. It codes for CASRKTAYNEQYF.

The chain links TRBV27 to TRBJ2-3, with 11 bases lining up with TRBD2. The CDR3 loop spans 18 amino acids. From germline, CDR1 is MNHEY and CDR2 SMNVEV (reference sequence). The junction had 13 bases not matched to a gene; V was cut back by 6 bases and J by 2 bases. The CDR3 DNA is TGTGCCAGCAGCCCACTAGCGGGGGCAGAACATAACACAGATACGCAGTATTTT. The encoded protein is CASSPLAGAEHNTDTQYF.

A few counts support this clonotype. This chain uses TRBV4-3 with TRBJ1-5, with D uncertain. This CDR3 spans 15 amino acids. CDR1 is LGHNA, CDR2 YSLEER, per germline. V was shortened by 0 bases and J by 0 bases, with 6 bases between the two germline ends. The CDR3 sequence is CASSQDWYSNQPQHF. In nucleotides, the CDR3 is TGCGCCAGCAGCCAAGATTGGTATAGCAATCAGCCCCAGCATTTT.

In this sample, this clonotype turned up a few times. The rearrangement links TRBV27 to TRBJ1-1; no definite D call. Looked up from germline, CDR1 is MNHEY and CDR2 is SMNVEV (reference sequence). The CDR3 has 13 residues. Trimming left V 3 bases short and J 6 bases short, with 11 bases between. CDR3 in amino acids: CASSFTRQSEAFF. The DNA for the CDR3 is TGTGCCAGCAGTTTCACCCGGCAATCTGAAGCTTTCTTT.

This clonotype was counted between two and nine times. The chain couples TRBV4-3 to TRBJ1-2; D unresolved. The V end was cut by 0 bases, the J end by 2 bases, with 10 bases between. The CDR3 has 15 residues. Looked up from germline, CDR1 is LGHNA and CDR2 is YSLEER. The CDR3 region has the DNA TGCGCCAGCAGCCAAGATGTCGCAGTAAACTATGGCTACACCTTC. This translates into CASSQDVAVNYGYTF.